These 2 T cell receptor beta chains originate from one sample sequenced in a study of T cells expressing NK-cell markers. TCRdb reanalyzed the 5' RACE reads, giving one entry per CDR3 protein sequence and no DNA. This repertoire comprises about 550,000 distinct CDR3 sequences; its ten largest clones make up under 4.5%. Sequenced: blood T cells: a sorted CD56 or NKG2C T cell subset, CD4+ or CD8+ T cells, or bulk PBMC T cells (not recorded which). The receptors were sampled from a man younger than 35 in good health.

This rearrangement joins TRBV20-1 to TRBJ1-2. The CDR3 runs to 14 residues. Germline V CDR1 and CDR2: DFQATT, SNEGSKA (reference sequence). CDR3 region: CSARPAAWDYGYTF.

V is TRBV5-8 and J is TRBJ2-1. The CDR3 has 14 residues. Germline assignment: CDR1 SGHTS and CDR2 YDEGEE. This CDR3 reads CASSASTVRNEQFF.